These 20 T cell receptor beta chains share one sample of origin, sequenced in a study of cytomegalovirus exposure and HLA in healthy donors. 60 Vbeta and 13 Jbeta primers were used in PCR. Produced via immunoSEQ multiplex PCR; TCRdb's table is partial and in-frame only. This repertoire includes under 95,000 clones. The sequenced sample consisted of PBMCs. These receptors all come from a man between 50 and 59 years old in good health and CMV-seronegative.

This chain links TRBV6-6 with TRBJ1-5, with D possibly matching TRBD1 (6 bases). Trimming removed 8 bases at V and 2 bases at J, with 16 bases between. The CDR3 contains 15 residues. Germline V gene data show CDR1 as MNHNY and CDR2 as SVGAGI (reference sequence). The CDR3 bases are TGTGCCAGCTCAGCAGGACAGCTCGGCAATCAGCCCCAGCATTTT. Its protein is CASSAGQLGNQPQHF.

The gene calls are TRBV6-5 and TRBJ1-6, with 9 bases aligning to TRBD1. CDR3 length equals 15 residues. The trim removed 6 bases at V and 7 bases at J, leaving 7 bases unmatched. Germline CDR1 and CDR2: MNHEY and SVGAGI. The CDR3 reads CASSDPGQGNSPLHF. CDR3 DNA sequence: TGTGCCAGCAGCGATCCGGGACAGGGAAATTCACCCCTCCACTTT.

This sequence joins TRBV10-1 and TRBJ2-7; 8 positions agree with TRBD2. Unmatched junction bases numbered 7, after V lost 5 bases and J lost 1 base. The CDR3 runs to 15 residues. Germline assignment: CDR1 WNHNN and CDR2 SYGVQD (reference sequence). The CDR3 here is CASSTGGAGSYEQYF. CDR3 DNA: TGCGCCAGCAGTACCGGGGGGGCGGGATCCTACGAGCAGTACTTC.

V gene TRBV19 combines with J gene TRBJ2-3, with 9 nucleotides matching TRBD2. Germline CDR1 is LNHDA and CDR2 is SQIVND (reference sequence). With 1 base clipped from V and 3 bases from J, the junction kept 5 bases outside the gene matches. The length of the CDR3 is 16 residues. The CDR3 sequence is CASSIVAAGGTDTQYF. The CDR3 DNA follows: TGTGCCAGTAGTATAGTAGCAGCGGGGGGAACAGATACGCAGTATTTT.

This chain links TRBV7-2 with TRBJ2-3, with TRBD1 as a possible D gene (6 bases). The CDR3 extends over 16 amino acids. CDR1 and CDR2 (germline): SGHTA, FQGNSA. V was trimmed by 3 bases and J by 4 bases, leaving 17 bases between them. The CDR3 DNA sequence: TGTGCCAGCAGCTTCATAGGTATGGGGGCAGCAGATACGCAGTATTTT. This encodes CASSFIGMGAADTQYF.

This chain connects TRBV7-8 to TRBJ1-2; 10 nucleotides align to TRBD1. The CDR3 has 16 residues. In germline, CDR1 is SGHVS, CDR2 FQNEAQ. Unmatched junction bases numbered 8, after V lost 5 bases and J lost 2 bases. The CDR3 nucleotides are TGTGCCAGCAGCCAAGCCGGGACAGGGGCCAACTATGGCTACACCTTC. This gives the protein CASSQAGTGANYGYTF.

The chain joins TRBV5-1 to TRBJ2-5, with no clear D. V lost 3 bases and J 5 bases, leaving 14 bases between the germline ends. CDR3 length equals 14 residues. CDR1 is SGHRS, CDR2 YFSETQ, per germline. The CDR3 here is CASSSSSARETQYF. The CDR3 region has the DNA TGCGCCAGCAGCTCGTCCAGCGCCCGGGAGACCCAGTACTTC.

The rearrangement links TRBV6-5 to TRBJ2-7, with D possibly matching TRBD1 (6 bases). Trimming left V 7 bases short and J 4 bases short, with 14 bases between. The CDR3 spans 13 residues. Per the germline V gene, CDR1 is MNHEY and CDR2 is SVGAGI. The CDR3 DNA is TGTGCCAGCACGCGGACAGACCCTTACGAGCAGTACTTC. Translated: CASTRTDPYEQYF.

This chain connects TRBV6-1 to TRBJ2-2, with unresolved D. The CDR3 contains 17 residues. CDR1 and CDR2 from the germline V gene are MNHNS and SASEGT. Trimming took 2 bases from V and 6 from J, leaving 19 bases between them. For the CDR3, the DNA is TGTGCCAGCAGTGAACGCCCCAGGCTCAGATGGGCCGGGGAGCTGTTTTTT. Its translation is CASSERPRLRWAGELFF.

The chain recombines TRBV5-1 with TRBJ2-1; 9 bases agree with TRBD1. V lost 4 bases to trimming and J lost 4 bases; unmatched junction nucleotides: 6. Germline V CDR1 and CDR2: SGHRS, YFSETQ. The CDR3 is 15 amino acids. The CDR3 DNA reads TGCGCCAGCAGCGGGGGACAGGGCCCATACAATGAGCAGTTCTTC. Translation gives CASSGGQGPYNEQFF.

The genes are TRBV11-2 and TRBJ1-1; 8 bases are a match to TRBD1. Germline-derived CDR1 and CDR2 are SGHAT and FQNNGV. The junction had 5 bases not matched to a gene; V was cut back by 5 bases and J by 6 bases. There are 13 residues in the CDR3. The CDR3 bases are TGTGCCAGCAGCCCGGACAGGGAGGCTGAAGCTTTCTTT. Protein product: CASSPDREAEAFF. Complete variable domain (other parts from reference TRBV11-2 and TRBJ1-1): EAGVAQSPRYKIIEKRQSVAFWCNPISGHATLYWYQQILGQGPKLLIQFQNNGVVDDSQLPKDRFSAERLKGVDSTLKIQPAKLEDSAVYLCASSPDREAEAFFGQGTRLTVV.

CDR3 region: CSVRGRSTDTQYF. The CDR3 nucleotides read TGCAGCGTTAGAGGTCGTAGCACAGATACGCAGTATTTT. J is TRBJ2-3 and V is TRBV29-1, with unresolved D. Germline assignment: CDR1 SQVTM and CDR2 ANQGSEA. The CDR3 totals 13 residues. Trimming removed 5 bases at V and 0 bases at J, with 9 bases between.

This rearrangement joins TRBV6-1 to TRBJ1-1, with 7 bases aligning to TRBD1. This CDR3 comprises 15 residues. From germline, CDR1 is MNHNS and CDR2 SASEGT. The trim removed 6 bases at V and 6 bases at J, leaving 13 bases unmatched. In nucleotides, the CDR3 is TGTGCCAGCAGAATAACGACAGGGTCGGGAGCTGAAGCTTTCTTT. Translated: CASRITTGSGAEAFF.

This chain links TRBV19 with TRBJ2-7; 12 bases align to TRBD2. Germline CDR1 reads LNHDA; CDR2 reads SQIVND (reference sequence). The ends lost 5 bases at V and 3 bases at J; junction bases unmatched: 5. The length of the CDR3 is 15 residues. The CDR3 region is CASSPRTSGDYEQYF. The CDR3 region has the DNA TGTGCCAGTAGTCCCCGGACTAGCGGGGACTACGAGCAGTACTTC.

The rearrangement links TRBV5-1 to TRBJ1-5; the match to TRBD1 covers 8 bases. The CDR3 length is 16 residues. Germline-derived CDR1 and CDR2 are SGHRS and YFSETQ. The V and J ends lost 4 bases and 6 bases, in that order; junction bases with no gene match: 12. This chain's CDR3 is CASSPTGTGVGQPQHF. CDR3 sequence (DNA): TGCGCCAGCAGCCCGACCGGGACAGGAGTCGGTCAGCCCCAGCATTTT.

V usage is TRBV14 and J usage is TRBJ2-7, with 10 nucleotides matching TRBD2. Looked up from germline, CDR1 is SGHDN and CDR2 is FVKESK. J was trimmed by 2 bases and V by 0 bases; bases with no gene match: 4. This CDR3 contains 16 residues. The CDR3 DNA is TGTGCCAGCAGCCAAGATCGGACTAGCGGAACCTACGAGCAGTACTTC. Protein: CASSQDRTSGTYEQYF.

This chain connects TRBV5-1 to TRBJ1-1, with 11 bases aligning to TRBD1. Germline CDR1 and CDR2: SGHRS and YFSETQ. J gave up 5 bases and V 4 bases, and 4 bases lay outside the gene matches. The CDR3 covers 14 residues. CDR3 in DNA: TGCGCCAGCAGCGCGGACAGGGGGCGTACTGAAGCTTTCTTT. This encodes CASSADRGRTEAFF.

This chain connects TRBV25-1 to TRBJ2-5; D possibly corresponds to TRBD1 (6 bases). The CDR3 length is 15 residues. Germline assignment: CDR1 MGHDK and CDR2 SYGVNS. Trimming took off 1 base at V and 5 bases at J, with 14 bases between the two ends. The CDR3 protein is CASSEFNRAVETQYF. Here the CDR3 DNA reads TGTGCCAGCAGTGAATTCAACAGGGCGGTTGAGACCCAGTACTTC. Using reference TRBV25-1 and TRBJ2-5 for the parts outside the CDR3, the full variable domain is EADIYQTPRYLVIGTGKKITLECSQTMGHDKMYWYQQDPGMELHLIHYSYGVNSTEKGDLSSESTVSRIRTEHFPLTLESARPSHTSQYLCASSEFNRAVETQYFGPGTRLLVL.

This chain uses TRBV2 with TRBJ2-5; 8 bases are a match to TRBD2. The CDR3 consists of 15 residues. The junction had 7 bases not matched to a gene; V was cut back by 6 bases and J by 1 base. Germline V gene data show CDR1 as SNHLY and CDR2 as FYNNEI. The CDR3 region has the DNA TGTGCCAGCAGACCAAAACTAGCGGCCCAAGAGACCCAGTACTTC. It is translated as CASRPKLAAQETQYF.

This chain uses TRBV5-1 with TRBJ2-7, with 10 bases fitting TRBD1. Germline V gene sequence: CDR1 SGHRS, CDR2 YFSETQ. The CDR3 consists of 16 residues. V was clipped by 3 bases and J by 5 bases; unmatched bases: 11. As DNA, the CDR3 is TGCGCCAGCAGCTCCTCGACAGGGGGCAACTACGACGAGCAGTACTTC. Translated, it gives CASSSSTGGNYDEQYF.